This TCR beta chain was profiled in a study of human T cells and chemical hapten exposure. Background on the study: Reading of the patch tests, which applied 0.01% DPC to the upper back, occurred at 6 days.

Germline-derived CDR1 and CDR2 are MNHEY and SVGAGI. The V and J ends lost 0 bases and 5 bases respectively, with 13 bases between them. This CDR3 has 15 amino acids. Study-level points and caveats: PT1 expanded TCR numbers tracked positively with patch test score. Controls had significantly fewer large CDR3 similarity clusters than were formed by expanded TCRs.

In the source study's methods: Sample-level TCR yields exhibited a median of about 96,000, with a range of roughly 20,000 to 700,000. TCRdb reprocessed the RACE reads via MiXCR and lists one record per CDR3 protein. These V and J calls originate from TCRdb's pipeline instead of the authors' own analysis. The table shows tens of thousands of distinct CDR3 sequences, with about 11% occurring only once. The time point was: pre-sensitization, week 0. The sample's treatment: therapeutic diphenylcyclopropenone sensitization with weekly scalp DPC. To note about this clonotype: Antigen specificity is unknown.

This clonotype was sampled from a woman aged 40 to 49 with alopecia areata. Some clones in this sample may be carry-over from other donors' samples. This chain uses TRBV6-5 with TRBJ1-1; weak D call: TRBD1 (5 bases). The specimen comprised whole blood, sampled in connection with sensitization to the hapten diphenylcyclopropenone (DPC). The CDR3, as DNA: TGTGCCAGCAGTTACTCGAGTAGGGGACGGACTGAAGCTTTCTTT. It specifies CASSYSSRGRTEAFF.